These T cell receptor beta chains were read from a single sample in a study of Ad26.COV2.S vaccination and SARS-CoV-2 variants. Repertoires were generated with immunoSEQ multiplex PCR, while TCRdb's copy carries only in-frame clones and drops some. This sample has around 420,000 clones, with roughly 90% found just once. The material was peripheral blood, obtained in a trial of Ad26.COV2.S vaccine versus placebo. Receptors originate from a person between 18 and 60 years old who received the Ad26.COV2.S COVID-19 vaccine or a placebo. The CDR3 runs from the conserved cysteine through the conserved F or W. D genes are given only for firm matches. Where a row states a size, it is once, few, many or the class of an expanded clone; other rows omit it.

J,size,D,V,DNA,CDR3
TRBJ2-7,.,.,TRBV4-2,TGTGCCAGCAGCCAAGGGCCAGGGGGGGGCGAGCAGTACTTC,CASSQGPGGGEQYF
TRBJ2-7,.,.,TRBV5-4,TGTGCCAGCAGCCAGTTAACGGACTACGAGCAGTACTTC,CASSQLTDYEQYF
TRBJ2-7,once,.,TRBV7-2,TGTGCCAGCAGCTCCCAGGGTCCATCCTACGAGCAGTACTTC,CASSSQGPSYEQYF
TRBJ2-2,.,TRBD2,TRBV27,TGTGCCAGCAGCCCCCGGGAGGGCCCAAACACCGGGGAGCTGTTTTTT,CASSPREGPNTGELFF
TRBJ1-3,.,.,TRBV6-5,TGTGCCAGCAGCCAGACACATAACTCTGGAAACACCATATATTTT,CASSQTHNSGNTIYF
TRBJ2-5,.,.,TRBV4-3,TGCGCCAGCAGCCAAGAAGGGGAGACCCAGTACTTC,CASSQEGETQYF
TRBJ2-1,once,.,TRBV29-1,TGCAGCGTTGAAATGGGCCCAGGCTACAATGAGCAGTTCTTC,CSVEMGPGYNEQFF
TRBJ1-1,.,TRBD1,TRBV25-1,TGTGCCAGCAGTGCCCAGGGGGGAGTGAACACTGAAGCTTTCTTT,CASSAQGGVNTEAFF
TRBJ1-1,few,TRBD1,TRBV5-1,TGCGCCAGCAGCCCCGGACAGGGAACTGAAGCTTTCTTT,CASSPGQGTEAFF
TRBJ1-2,once,.,TRBV6-1,TGTGCCAGCAGTGAAAGACAAGATGGCTACACCTTC,CASSERQDGYTF
TRBJ1-1,.,.,TRBV10-3,TGTGCCATCAGTGAAACAGTGGGCACTGAAGCTTTCTTT,CAISETVGTEAFF
TRBJ1-4,.,TRBD1,TRBV2,TGTGCCAGCAGAGAGACAGGGGCGACTAATGAAAAACTGTTTTTT,CASRETGATNEKLFF
TRBJ1-1,.,TRBD1,TRBV2,TGTGCCAGCAGCGCGGACAGGGCCCGGGCCACTGAAGCTTTCTTT,CASSADRARATEAFF
TRBJ2-3,once,TRBD2,TRBV19,TGTGCCAGTAGTACGACTAGCGGACGCACAGATACGCAGTATTTT,CASSTTSGRTDTQYF
TRBJ2-7,.,TRBD2,TRBV2,TGTGCCAGCAGTGAAATCCCTCCCAGGGAGGGGGAGCAGTACTTC,CASSEIPPREGEQYF
TRBJ1-5,.,.,TRBV28,TGTGCCAGCAGGGAAGACACCCGGCGGTACAATCAGCCCCAGCATTTT,CASREDTRRYNQPQHF
TRBJ2-5,.,.,TRBV7-2,TGTGCCAGCAGCCTCGGGACGGACCGGGAGACCCAGTACTTC,CASSLGTDRETQYF
TRBJ2-5,.,.,TRBV29-1,TGCAGCGTTGAAGACTTGGGAGAGACCCAGTACTTC,CSVEDLGETQYF
TRBJ1-2,.,TRBD1,TRBV6-2/TRBV6-3,TGTGCCAGCAGTCGCGACAGGGGATACTATGGCTACACCTTC,CASSRDRGYYGYTF
TRBJ2-2,.,.,TRBV4-1,TGCGCCAGCAGCCAGTGGGAATCCGGGGAGCTGTTTTTT,CASSQWESGELFF
TRBJ1-2,.,.,TRBV7-2,TGTGCCAGCAGCTTAGCAGGAGGGGGATTTTCTAACTATGGCTACACCTTC,CASSLAGGGFSNYGYTF
TRBJ2-7,.,TRBD1,TRBV9,TGTGCCAGCAGTGCGGACAGGGCGGCTTACGAGCAGTACTTC,CASSADRAAYEQYF
TRBJ2-7,.,.,TRBV10-1,TGCGCCAGCAGTGAGTCCGATTACTACGAGCAGTACTTC,CASSESDYYEQYF
TRBJ2-3,.,.,TRBV18,TGTGCCAGCTCACCACCGTTTGGACAGCCCACAGATACGCAGTATTTT,CASSPPFGQPTDTQYF
TRBJ1-3,.,.,TRBV28,TGTGCCAGCACCGCCCCAGGAGGCTCCCGAAACACCATATATTTT,CASTAPGGSRNTIYF
TRBJ1-6,.,TRBD1,TRBV27,TGTGCCAGCAGTTCGACAGGGAATATATATCATTCACCCCTCCACTTT,CASSSTGNIYHSPLHF
TRBJ1-4,once,.,TRBV6-5,TGTGCCAGCAGTTCCCGCTCACTTGAAAAACTGTTTTTT,CASSSRSLEKLFF
TRBJ2-1,.,.,TRBV7-2,TGTGCCAGCAGCTTCGCTGCGGGACATATAAATGAGCAGTTCTTC,CASSFAAGHINEQFF
TRBJ1-6,.,TRBD1,TRBV6-5,TGTGCCAGCAACGACAGGGGTCGAAATAATTCACCCCTCCACTTT,CASNDRGRNNSPLHF
TRBJ2-7,.,.,TRBV11-2,TGTGCCAGCAGCTTAGTCGGGGACTACGAGCAGTACTTC,CASSLVGDYEQYF
TRBJ2-7,.,TRBD1,TRBV11-2,TGTGCCAGCAGCTTAGCCCGGACAGGGACCTACGAGCAGTACTTC,CASSLARTGTYEQYF
TRBJ2-7,.,.,TRBV28,TGTGCCAGCAGTTTCATTCAGAGAGGCTACGAGCAGTACTTC,CASSFIQRGYEQYF
TRBJ2-5,.,.,TRBV15,TGTGCCACCAGCAGAGATCCCGGGGAGACCCAGTACTTC,CATSRDPGETQYF
TRBJ2-5,.,TRBD2,TRBV3-1/TRBV3-2,TGTGCCAGCAGCTCGGGACTAGCGGGCGAGGGGGAAAAAGAGACCCAGTACTTC,CASSSGLAGEGEKETQYF
TRBJ2-1,.,.,TRBV30,TGTGCCTGGAGTGTCTTTTCCTCCTACAATGAGCAGTTCTTC,CAWSVFSSYNEQFF
TRBJ2-1,.,.,TRBV18,TGTGCCAGCTCACCACGTCTGGAGTTGGGGGGAATCTACAATGAGCAGTTCTTC,CASSPRLELGGIYNEQFF
TRBJ1-1,few,.,TRBV7-9,TGTGCCAGCAGCTTGGAAAACAGGGCCCCGAACACTGAAGCTTTCTTT,CASSLENRAPNTEAFF
TRBJ2-5,.,.,TRBV7-3,TGTGCCAGCAGCTTAACGGGGGGGCCCCAAGAGACCCAGTACTTC,CASSLTGGPQETQYF
TRBJ2-1,.,.,TRBV30,TGTGCCTGGATACCGGGCGGGGGCCTCGACTACAATGAGCAGTTCTTC,CAWIPGGGLDYNEQFF
TRBJ2-5,.,TRBD2,TRBV28,TGTGCCAGCAATTACCCTCAGCGGGGGGGCCAGGAGACCCAGTACTTC,CASNYPQRGGQETQYF
TRBJ2-5,.,.,TRBV29-1,TGCAGCGTGTTGACCCCCGCCTCCCAAGAGACCCAGTACTTC,CSVLTPASQETQYF